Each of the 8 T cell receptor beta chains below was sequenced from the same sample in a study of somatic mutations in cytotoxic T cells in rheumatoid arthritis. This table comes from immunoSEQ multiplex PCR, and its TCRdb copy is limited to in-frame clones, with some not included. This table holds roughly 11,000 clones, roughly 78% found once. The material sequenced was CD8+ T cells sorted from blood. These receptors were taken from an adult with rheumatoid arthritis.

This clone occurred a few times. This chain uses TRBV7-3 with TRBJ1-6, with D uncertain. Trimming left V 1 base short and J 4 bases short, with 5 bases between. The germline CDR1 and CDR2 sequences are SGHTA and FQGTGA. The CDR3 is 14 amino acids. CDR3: CASSLMGYNSPLHF. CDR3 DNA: TGTGCCAGCAGCTTAATGGGTTATAATTCACCCCTCCACTTT.

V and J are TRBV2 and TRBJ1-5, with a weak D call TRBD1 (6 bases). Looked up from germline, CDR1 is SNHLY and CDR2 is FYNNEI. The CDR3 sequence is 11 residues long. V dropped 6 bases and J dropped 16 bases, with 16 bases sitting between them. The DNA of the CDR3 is TGTGCCAGCAGCGTCCCGGGACATTTCCATTTT. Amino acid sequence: CASSVPGHFHF.

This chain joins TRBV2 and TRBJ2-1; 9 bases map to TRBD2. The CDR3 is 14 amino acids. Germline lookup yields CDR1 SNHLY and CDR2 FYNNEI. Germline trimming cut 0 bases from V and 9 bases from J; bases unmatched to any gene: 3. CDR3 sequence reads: CASSEASGGGEQFF. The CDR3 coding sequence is TGTGCCAGCAGTGAAGCTAGCGGGGGTGGTGAGCAGTTCTTC.

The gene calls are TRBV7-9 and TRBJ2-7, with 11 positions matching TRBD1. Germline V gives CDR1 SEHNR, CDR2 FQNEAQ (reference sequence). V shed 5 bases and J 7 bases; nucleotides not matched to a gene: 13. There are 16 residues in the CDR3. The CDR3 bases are TGTGCCAGCAGCACCCTATCTGGACAGGGGGCGGGAGAGCAGTACTTC. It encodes CASSTLSGQGAGEQYF.

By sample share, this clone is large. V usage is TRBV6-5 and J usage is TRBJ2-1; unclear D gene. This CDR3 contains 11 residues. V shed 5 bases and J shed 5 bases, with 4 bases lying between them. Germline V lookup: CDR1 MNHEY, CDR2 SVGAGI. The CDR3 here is CASSSHNEQFF. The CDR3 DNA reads TGTGCCAGCAGTAGCCACAATGAGCAGTTCTTC.

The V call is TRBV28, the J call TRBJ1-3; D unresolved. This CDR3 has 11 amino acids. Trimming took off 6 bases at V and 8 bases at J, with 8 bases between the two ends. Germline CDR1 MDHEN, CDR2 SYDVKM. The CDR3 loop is CASRRVHTIYF. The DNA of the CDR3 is TGTGCCAGCAGAAGGGTTCACACCATATATTTT. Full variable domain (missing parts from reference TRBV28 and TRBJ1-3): DVKVTQSSRYLVKRTGEKVFLECVQDMDHENMFWYRQDPGLGLRLIYFSYDVKMKEKGDIPEGYSVSREKKERFSLILESASTNQTSMYLCASRRVHTIYFGEGSWLTVV.

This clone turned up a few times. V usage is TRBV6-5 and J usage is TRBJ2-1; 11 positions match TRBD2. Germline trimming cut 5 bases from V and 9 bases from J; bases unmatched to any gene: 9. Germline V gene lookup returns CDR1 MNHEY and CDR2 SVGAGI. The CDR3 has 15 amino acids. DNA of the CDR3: TGTGCCAGCAGTCCGACTAGCGGGGATATCGGTGAGCAGTTCTTC. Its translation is CASSPTSGDIGEQFF.

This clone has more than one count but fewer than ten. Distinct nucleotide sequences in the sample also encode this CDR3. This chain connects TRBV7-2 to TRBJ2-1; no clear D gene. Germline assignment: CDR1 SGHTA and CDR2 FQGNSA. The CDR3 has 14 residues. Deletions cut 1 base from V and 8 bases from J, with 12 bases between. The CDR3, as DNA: TGTGCCAGCAGCTTAGATGGACCGTTGGATGAGCAGTTCTTC. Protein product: CASSLDGPLDEQFF. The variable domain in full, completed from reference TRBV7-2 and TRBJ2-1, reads GAGVSQSPSNKVTEKGKDVELRCDPISGHTALYWYRQSLGQGLEFLIYFQGNSAPDKSGLPSDRFSAERTGGSVSTLTIQRTQQEDSAVYLCASSLDGPLDEQFFGPGTRLTVL.